This note documents a single T cell receptor beta chain sequence. Repertoires were generated with immunoSEQ multiplex PCR, while TCRdb's copy carries only in-frame clones and drops some. This repertoire shows approximately 100,000 clones, less than 85% found once; its top ten account for around 39%. This sample was taken from a study of blood T cell repertoires in COVID-19. The CDR3 spans 15 residues. Trimming took 5 bases from V and 4 from J; bases not matched to a gene: 4. In germline, CDR1 is SGHNT, CDR2 YYREEE (reference sequence). V is TRBV5-4 and J is TRBJ2-3; 13 bases match TRBD2. The source is a man at least 80 years old with acute or convalescent COVID-19. The sequenced sample was peripheral blood. CDR3 sequence reads: CASRPGLAGPDTQYF. CDR3 DNA: TGTGCCAGCAGACCGGGACTAGCGGGACCAGATACGCAGTATTTT.